The clone carrying this T cell receptor beta chain was observed a few times. These data originate in a study of blood T cells in healthy people across ages. Next came a second PCR, run for 7 to 11 cycles, which used a sample-barcoded 5' primer along with a J-beta primer mix. A template-switch adaptor that had 12 random nucleotides put a tag on each cDNA molecule. Each CDR3 protein gets one entry after TCRdb re-called the 5' RACE reads with MiXCR. In the table there are 750,000 or so distinct CDR3 sequences, 25% of which are singletons. The CDR3 totals 17 residues. Trimming removed 0 bases at V and 2 bases at J, with 18 bases between. Germline V gene sequence: CDR1 DFQATT, CDR2 SNEGSKA (reference sequence). Caucasian, healthy and from Russia, the donors were aged between roughly 6 and 95. The authors drew about 10 milliliters of peripheral blood from each donor. This sample also belongs to another study, concerning T cells of mothers and their children. As reported in that work: The yield was over 9 million TCR beta CDR3 reads from each mother and roughly 3 million from each child.

V and J are TRBV20-1 and TRBJ2-3; D unresolved. Sequences were obtained from blood. The clonotype originates from a boy aged 5-17 years in good health. This chain's CDR3 is CSARDLTTVRHTDTQYF. CDR3 coding DNA: TGCAGTGCTAGAGACTTAACTACGGTGAGGCACACAGATACGCAGTATTTT.